The T cell receptor (beta chain) under discussion was sequenced for a study of low-dose radiotherapy and immunotherapy resistance in tumors. First-strand cDNA relied on TRAV- and TRBV-specific primers spanning alpha and beta chains. With a V-primer adapter and a constant-region primer, TCRs were amplified for around 21 PCR cycles. MiXCR was run by TCRdb on the reads, yielding one entry per CDR3 protein. In the table there are around 36,000 distinct CDR3 sequences, around a third of which are singletons. The V and J ends lost 1 base and 7 bases, in that order; junction bases with no gene match: 12. The CDR3 consists of 17 residues. CDR1 MNHEY and CDR2 SMNVEV come from the germline V gene (reference sequence). This clonotype came up many times. Documented time point: before trial treatment. The donors' treatment consisted of nivolumab, ipilimumab, aspirin, low-dose cyclophosphamide and low-dose radiotherapy.

The specimen comprised PBMCs, sampled before treatment. J is TRBJ2-1 and V is TRBV27; TRBD2 matches at 8 bases. This receptor was identified in a male donor with gallbladder cancer. The CDR3 region is CASSLYSGALAGNEQFF. The CDR3 DNA sequence: TGTGCCAGCAGTTTATATAGCGGGGCATTAGCGGGTAATGAGCAGTTCTTC.